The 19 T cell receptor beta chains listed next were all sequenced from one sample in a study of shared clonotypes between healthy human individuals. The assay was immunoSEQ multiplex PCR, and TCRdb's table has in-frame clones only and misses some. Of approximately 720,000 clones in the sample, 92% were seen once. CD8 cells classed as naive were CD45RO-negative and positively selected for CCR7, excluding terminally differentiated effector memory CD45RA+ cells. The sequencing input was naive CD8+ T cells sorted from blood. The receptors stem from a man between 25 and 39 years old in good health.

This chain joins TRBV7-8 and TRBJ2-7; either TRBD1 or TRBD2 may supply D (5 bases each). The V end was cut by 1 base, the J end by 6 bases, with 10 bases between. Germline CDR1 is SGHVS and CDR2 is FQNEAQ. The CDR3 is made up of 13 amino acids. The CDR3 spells CASSLVEGSEQYF. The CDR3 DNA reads TGTGCCAGCAGCTTAGTTGAGGGGTCCGAGCAGTACTTC.

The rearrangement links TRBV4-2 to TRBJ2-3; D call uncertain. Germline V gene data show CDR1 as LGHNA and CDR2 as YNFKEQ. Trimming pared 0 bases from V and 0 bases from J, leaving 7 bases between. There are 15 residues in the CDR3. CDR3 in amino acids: CASSQESQSTDTQYF. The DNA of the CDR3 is TGTGCCAGCAGCCAAGAGTCACAAAGCACAGATACGCAGTATTTT.

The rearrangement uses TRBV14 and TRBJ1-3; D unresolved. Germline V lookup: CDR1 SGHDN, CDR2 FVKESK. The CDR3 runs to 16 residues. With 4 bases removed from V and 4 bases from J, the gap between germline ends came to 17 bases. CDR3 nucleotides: TGTGCCAGCAGCCGGCTAGCGACCGTTGTCGGAAACACCATATATTTT. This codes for CASSRLATVVGNTIYF.

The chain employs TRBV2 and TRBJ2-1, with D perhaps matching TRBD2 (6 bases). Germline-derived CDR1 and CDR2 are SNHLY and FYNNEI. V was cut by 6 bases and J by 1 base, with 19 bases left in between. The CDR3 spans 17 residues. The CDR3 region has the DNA TGTGCCAGCAGCCACAACTGGGGGGAGTGGTCCTACAATGAGCAGTTCTTC. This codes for CASSHNWGEWSYNEQFF.

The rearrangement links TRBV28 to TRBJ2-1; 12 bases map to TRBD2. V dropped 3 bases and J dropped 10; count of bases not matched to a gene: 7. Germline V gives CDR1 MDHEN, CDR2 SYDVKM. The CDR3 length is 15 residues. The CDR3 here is CASSFELAGGGEQFF. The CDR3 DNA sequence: TGTGCCAGCAGTTTCGAACTAGCGGGAGGTGGGGAGCAGTTCTTC. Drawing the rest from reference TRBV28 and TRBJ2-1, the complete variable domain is DVKVTQSSRYLVKRTGEKVFLECVQDMDHENMFWYRQDPGLGLRLIYFSYDVKMKEKGDIPEGYSVSREKKERFSLILESASTNQTSMYLCASSFELAGGGEQFFGPGTRLTVL.

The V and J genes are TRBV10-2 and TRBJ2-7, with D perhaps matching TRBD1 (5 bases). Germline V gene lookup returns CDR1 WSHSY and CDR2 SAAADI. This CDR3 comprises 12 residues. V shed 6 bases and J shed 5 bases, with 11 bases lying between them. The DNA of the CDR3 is TGCGCCAGCAGGGCAGGGTCTCACGAGCAGTACTTC. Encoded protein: CASRAGSHEQYF.

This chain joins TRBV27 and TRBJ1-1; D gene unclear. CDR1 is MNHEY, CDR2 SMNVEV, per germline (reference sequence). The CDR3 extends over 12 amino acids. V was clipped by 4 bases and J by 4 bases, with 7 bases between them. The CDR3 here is CASSSRGTEAFF. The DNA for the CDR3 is TGTGCCAGCAGTTCGCGGGGCACTGAAGCTTTCTTT.

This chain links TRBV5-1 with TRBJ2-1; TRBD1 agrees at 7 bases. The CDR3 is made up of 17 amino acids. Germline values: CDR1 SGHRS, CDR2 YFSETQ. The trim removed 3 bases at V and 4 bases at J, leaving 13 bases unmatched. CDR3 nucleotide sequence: TGCGCCAGCAGCTCGGAACTGACAGGGTTCAGTTACAATGAGCAGTTCTTC. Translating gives CASSSELTGFSYNEQFF.

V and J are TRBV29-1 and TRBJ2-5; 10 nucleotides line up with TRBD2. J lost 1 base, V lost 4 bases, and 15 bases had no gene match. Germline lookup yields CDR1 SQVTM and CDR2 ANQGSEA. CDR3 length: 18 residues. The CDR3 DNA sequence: TGCAGCGTTGGGGGGGAGCGGGAGGGTAAACAAAGCCAAGAGACCCAGTACTTC. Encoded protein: CSVGGEREGKQSQETQYF.

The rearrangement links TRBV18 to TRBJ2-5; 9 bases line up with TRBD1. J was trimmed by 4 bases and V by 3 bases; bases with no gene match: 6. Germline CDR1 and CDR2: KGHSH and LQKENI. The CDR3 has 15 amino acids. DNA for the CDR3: TGTGCCAGCTCACCGAGTTCGGGACAGGGAGAGACCCAGTACTTC. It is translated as CASSPSSGQGETQYF.

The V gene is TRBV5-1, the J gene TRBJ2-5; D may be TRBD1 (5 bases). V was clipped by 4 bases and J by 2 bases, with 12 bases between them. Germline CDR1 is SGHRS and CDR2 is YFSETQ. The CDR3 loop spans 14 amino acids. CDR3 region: CASSPTAGQETQYF. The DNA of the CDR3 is TGCGCCAGCAGCCCGACGGCAGGGCAAGAGACCCAGTACTTC.

The CDR3 loop is CASSSSGSWDEQFF. The CDR3 bases are TGTGCCAGCAGTTCTAGCGGGAGTTGGGATGAGCAGTTCTTC. The rearrangement joins TRBV28 to TRBJ2-1; 10 bases fit TRBD2. V dropped 4 bases and J dropped 8; count of bases not matched to a gene: 5. This CDR3 is 14 amino acids long. Germline CDR1 MDHEN, CDR2 SYDVKM.

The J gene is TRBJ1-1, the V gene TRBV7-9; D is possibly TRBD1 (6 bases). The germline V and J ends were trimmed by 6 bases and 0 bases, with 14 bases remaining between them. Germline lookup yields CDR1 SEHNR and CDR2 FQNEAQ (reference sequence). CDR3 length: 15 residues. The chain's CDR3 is CASRPTTGMNTEAFF. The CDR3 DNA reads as TGTGCCAGCAGACCAACGACAGGAATGAACACTGAAGCTTTCTTT.

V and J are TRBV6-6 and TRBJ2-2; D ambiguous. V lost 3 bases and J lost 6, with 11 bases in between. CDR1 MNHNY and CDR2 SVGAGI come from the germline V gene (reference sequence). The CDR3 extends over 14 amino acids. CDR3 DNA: TGTGCCAGCAGTTATACCACGGCGGCCGGGGAGCTGTTTTTT. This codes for CASSYTTAAGELFF.

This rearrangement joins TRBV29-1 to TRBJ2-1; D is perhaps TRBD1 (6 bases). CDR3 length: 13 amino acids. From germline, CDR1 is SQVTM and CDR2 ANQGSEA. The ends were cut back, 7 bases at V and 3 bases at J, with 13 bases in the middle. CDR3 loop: CSAPRDNYNEQFF. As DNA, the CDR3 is TGCAGCGCCCCCCGGGACAACTACAATGAGCAGTTCTTC.

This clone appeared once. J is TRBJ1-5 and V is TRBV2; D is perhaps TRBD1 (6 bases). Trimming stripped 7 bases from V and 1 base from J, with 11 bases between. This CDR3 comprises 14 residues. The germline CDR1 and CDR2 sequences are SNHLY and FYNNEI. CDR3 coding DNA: TGTGCCAGCACCCGGGGGACAAGCAATCAGCCCCAGCATTTT. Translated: CASTRGTSNQPQHF.

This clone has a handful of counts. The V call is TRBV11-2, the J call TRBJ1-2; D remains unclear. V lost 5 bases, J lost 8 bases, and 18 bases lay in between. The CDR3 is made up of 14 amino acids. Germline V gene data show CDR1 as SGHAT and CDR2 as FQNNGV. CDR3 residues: CASSSTNSLGGYTF. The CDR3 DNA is TGTGCCAGCAGCAGCACTAATTCCCTGGGGGGCTACACCTTC.

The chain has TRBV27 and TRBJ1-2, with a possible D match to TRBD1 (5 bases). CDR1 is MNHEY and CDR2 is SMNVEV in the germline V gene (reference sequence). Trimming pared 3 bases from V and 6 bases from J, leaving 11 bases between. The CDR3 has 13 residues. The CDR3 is CASSFLGDHGYTF. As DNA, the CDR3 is TGTGCCAGCAGTTTCCTAGGGGATCATGGCTACACCTTC.

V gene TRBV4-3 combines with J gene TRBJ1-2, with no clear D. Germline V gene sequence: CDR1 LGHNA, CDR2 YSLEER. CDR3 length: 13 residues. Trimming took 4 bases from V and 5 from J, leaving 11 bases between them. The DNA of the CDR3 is TGCGCCAGCAGCCCTGGGGTGGGGTATGGCTACACCTTC. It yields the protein CASSPGVGYGYTF.